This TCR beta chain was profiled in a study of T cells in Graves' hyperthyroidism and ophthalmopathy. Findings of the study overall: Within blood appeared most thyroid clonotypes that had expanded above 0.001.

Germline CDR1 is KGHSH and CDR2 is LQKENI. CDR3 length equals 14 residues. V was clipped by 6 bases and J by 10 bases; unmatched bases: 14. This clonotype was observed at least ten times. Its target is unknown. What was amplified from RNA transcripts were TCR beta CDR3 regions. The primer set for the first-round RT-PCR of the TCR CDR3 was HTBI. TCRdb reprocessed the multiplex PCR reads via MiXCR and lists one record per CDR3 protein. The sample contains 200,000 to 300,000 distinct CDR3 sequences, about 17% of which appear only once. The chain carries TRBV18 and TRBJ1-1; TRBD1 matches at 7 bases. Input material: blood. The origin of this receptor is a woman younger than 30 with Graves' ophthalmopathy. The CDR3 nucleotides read TGTGCCAGCTCCCCCATGGAGGGGGCGGTAGGAGCTTTCTTT. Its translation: CASSPMEGAVGAFF.